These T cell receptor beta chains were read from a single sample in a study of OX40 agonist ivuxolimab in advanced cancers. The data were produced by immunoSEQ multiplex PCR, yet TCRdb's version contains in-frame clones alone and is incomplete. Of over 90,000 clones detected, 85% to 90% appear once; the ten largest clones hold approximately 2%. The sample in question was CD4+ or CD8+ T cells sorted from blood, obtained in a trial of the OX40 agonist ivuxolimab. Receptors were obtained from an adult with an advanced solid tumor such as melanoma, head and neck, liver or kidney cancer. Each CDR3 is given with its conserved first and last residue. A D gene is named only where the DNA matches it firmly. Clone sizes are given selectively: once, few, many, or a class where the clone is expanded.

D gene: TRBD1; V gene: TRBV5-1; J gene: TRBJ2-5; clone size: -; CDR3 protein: CASSLAGGPGETQYF; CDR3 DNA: TGCGCCAGCAGCTTGGCAGGGGGACCGGGGGAGACCCAGTACTTC
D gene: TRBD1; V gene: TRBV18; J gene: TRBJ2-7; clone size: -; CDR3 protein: CASSPLQGAHEQYF; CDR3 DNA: TGTGCCAGCTCACCATTACAGGGGGCCCACGAGCAGTACTTC
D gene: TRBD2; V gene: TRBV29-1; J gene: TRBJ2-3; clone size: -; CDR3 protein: CSVQLLAGAEDTQYF; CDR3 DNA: TGCAGCGTCCAACTCCTAGCGGGAGCGGAAGATACGCAGTATTTT
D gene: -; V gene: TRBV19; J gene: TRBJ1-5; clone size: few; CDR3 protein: CASTGSSLDQPQHF; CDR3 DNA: TGTGCCAGTACGGGCAGTTCCCTAGATCAGCCCCAGCATTTT
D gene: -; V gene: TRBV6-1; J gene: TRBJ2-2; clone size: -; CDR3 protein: CASRWDKNTGELFF; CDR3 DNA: TGTGCCAGCAGATGGGACAAAAACACCGGGGAGCTGTTTTTT
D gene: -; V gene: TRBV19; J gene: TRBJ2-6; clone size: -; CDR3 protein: CASSIVGLGRDTLFGANVLTF; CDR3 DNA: TGTGCCAGTAGTATAGTAGGTTTGGGCAGGGACACCCTTTTTGGGGCCAACGTCCTGACTTTC
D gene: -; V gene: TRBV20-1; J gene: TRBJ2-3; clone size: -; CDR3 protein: CSAKDTQYF; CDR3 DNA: TGCAGTGCAAAAGACACGCAGTATTTT
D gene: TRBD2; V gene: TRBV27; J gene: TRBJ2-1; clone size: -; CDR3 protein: CASSQGTSGRVNEQFF; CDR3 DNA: TGTGCCAGCAGTCAAGGGACTAGCGGGAGGGTCAATGAGCAGTTCTTC
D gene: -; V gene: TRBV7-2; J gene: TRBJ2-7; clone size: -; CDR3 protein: CASSLAGSSYEQYF; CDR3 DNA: TGTGCCAGCAGCTTAGCGGGCTCGTCCTACGAGCAGTACTTC
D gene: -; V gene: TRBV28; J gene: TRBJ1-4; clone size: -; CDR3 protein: CASSSLGEKLFF; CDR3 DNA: TGTGCCAGCAGTTCCTTAGGGGAAAAACTGTTTTTT
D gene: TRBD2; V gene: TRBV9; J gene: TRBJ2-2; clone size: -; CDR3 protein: CASSASGRANTGELFF; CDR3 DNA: TGTGCCAGCAGCGCTAGCGGGAGGGCGAACACCGGGGAGCTGTTTTTT
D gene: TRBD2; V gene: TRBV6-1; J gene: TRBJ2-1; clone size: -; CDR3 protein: CASSSGGAGNEQFF; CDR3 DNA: TGTGCCAGCAGTAGCGGGGGGGCCGGTAATGAGCAGTTCTTC
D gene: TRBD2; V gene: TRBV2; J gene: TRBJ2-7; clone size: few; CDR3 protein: CASSFSGSGYEQYF; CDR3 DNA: TGTGCCAGCAGCTTTAGCGGGAGCGGCTACGAGCAGTACTTC
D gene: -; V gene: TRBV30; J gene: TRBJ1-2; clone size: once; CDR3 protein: CACHRIGSYGYTF; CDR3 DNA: TGTGCCTGCCACCGTATTGGGAGCTATGGCTACACCTTC
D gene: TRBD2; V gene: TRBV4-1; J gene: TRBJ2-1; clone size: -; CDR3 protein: CASSQGLAEDNEQFF; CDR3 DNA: TGCGCCAGCAGCCAAGGACTAGCCGAGGACAATGAGCAGTTCTTC
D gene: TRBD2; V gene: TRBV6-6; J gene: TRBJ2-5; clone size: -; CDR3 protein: CASSPWGGEETQYF; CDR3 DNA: TGTGCCAGCAGTCCCTGGGGGGGTGAAGAGACCCAGTACTTC
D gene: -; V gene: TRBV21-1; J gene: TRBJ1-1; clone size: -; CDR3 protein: CASSKERDRGLVPEAFF; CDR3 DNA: TGTGCCAGCAGCAAAGAACGAGACAGGGGGCTGGTCCCTGAAGCTTTCTTT
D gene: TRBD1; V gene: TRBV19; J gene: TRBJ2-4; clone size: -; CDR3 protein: CASSIHPGTGRSLAKNIQYF; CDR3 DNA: TGTGCCAGTAGTATTCACCCCGGGACAGGGCGCTCCTTAGCCAAAAACATTCAGTACTTC
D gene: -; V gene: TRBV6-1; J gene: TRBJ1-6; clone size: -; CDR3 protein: CASSEGFNNSPLHF; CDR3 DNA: TGTGCCAGCAGTGAAGGATTCAATAATTCACCCCTCCACTTT
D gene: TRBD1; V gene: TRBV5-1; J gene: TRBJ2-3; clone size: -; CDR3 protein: CASRDRETDTQYF; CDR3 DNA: TGCGCCAGCAGGGACAGGGAGACAGATACGCAGTATTTT
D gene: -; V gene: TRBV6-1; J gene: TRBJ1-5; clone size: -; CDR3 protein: CASSEADPRPQHF; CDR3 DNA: TGTGCCAGCAGTGAAGCGGACCCGAGGCCCCAGCATTTT
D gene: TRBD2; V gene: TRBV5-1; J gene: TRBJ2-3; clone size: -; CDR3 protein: CASSISGTSGSTDTQYF; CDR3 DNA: TGCGCCAGCAGCATATCCGGGACTAGCGGGAGCACAGATACGCAGTATTTT
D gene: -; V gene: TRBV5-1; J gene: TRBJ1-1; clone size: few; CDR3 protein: CASSLQTGTSTEAFF; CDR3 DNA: TGCGCCAGCAGCTTACAAACAGGGACCAGCACTGAAGCTTTCTTT
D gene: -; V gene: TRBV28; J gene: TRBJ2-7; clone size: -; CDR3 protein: CASSPNTPYEQYF; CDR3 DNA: TGTGCCAGCAGCCCAAACACGCCCTACGAGCAGTACTTC
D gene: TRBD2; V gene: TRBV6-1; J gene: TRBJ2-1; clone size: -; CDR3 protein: CASSGKGQLAGSYNEQFF; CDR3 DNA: TGTGCCAGCAGTGGCAAAGGGCAACTAGCGGGCTCCTACAATGAGCAGTTCTTC
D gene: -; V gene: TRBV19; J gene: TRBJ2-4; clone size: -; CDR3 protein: CASSLGLKNIQYF; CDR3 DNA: TGTGCCAGTAGTTTGGGACTCAAAAACATTCAGTACTTC
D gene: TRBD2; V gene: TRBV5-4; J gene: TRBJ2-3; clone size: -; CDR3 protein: CASSSASGDTDTQYF; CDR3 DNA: TGTGCCAGCAGCTCCGCTAGCGGAGACACAGATACGCAGTATTTT
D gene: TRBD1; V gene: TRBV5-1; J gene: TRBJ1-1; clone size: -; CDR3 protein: CASNGQGGSNTEAFF; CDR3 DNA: TGCGCCAGCAACGGACAGGGGGGGAGTAACACTGAAGCTTTCTTT
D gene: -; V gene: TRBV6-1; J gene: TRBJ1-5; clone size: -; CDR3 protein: CASRPGSNSPQHF; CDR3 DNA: TGTGCCAGCAGGCCAGGCAGTAATTCGCCCCAGCATTTT
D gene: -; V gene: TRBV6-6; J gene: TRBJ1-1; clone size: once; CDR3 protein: CASSSMGRNTEAFF; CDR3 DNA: TGTGCCAGCAGTAGTATGGGGCGGAACACTGAAGCTTTCTTT
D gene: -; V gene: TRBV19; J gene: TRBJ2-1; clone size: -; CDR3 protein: CASSIRLATQLQSEQFF; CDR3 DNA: TGTGCCAGTAGTATCAGGCTAGCGACGCAATTACAGTCTGAGCAGTTCTTC
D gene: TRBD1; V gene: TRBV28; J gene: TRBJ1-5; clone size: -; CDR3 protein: CASRGTGFSREPQHF; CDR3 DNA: TGTGCCAGCAGAGGGACAGGGTTTAGTCGTGAGCCCCAGCATTTT
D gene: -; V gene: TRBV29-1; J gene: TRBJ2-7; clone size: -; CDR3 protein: CSAVLVMNEQYF; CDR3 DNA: TGCAGCGCTGTGCTAGTAATGAACGAGCAGTACTTC
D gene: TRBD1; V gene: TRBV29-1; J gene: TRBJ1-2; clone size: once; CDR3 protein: CSVEVTTGVGGYTF; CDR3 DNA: TGCAGCGTTGAAGTTACTACAGGGGTAGGAGGCTACACCTTC
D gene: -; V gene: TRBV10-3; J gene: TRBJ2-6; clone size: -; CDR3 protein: CAISDQGTDGANVLTF; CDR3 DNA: TGTGCCATCAGTGACCAGGGGACGGATGGGGCCAACGTCCTGACTTTC
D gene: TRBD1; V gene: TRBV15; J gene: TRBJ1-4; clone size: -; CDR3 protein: CATSRDRGEKLFF; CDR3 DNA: TGTGCCACCAGCAGGGACAGGGGTGAAAAACTGTTTTTT
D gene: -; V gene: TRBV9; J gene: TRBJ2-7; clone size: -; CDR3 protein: CASSARPGGVYEQYF; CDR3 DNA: TGTGCCAGCAGCGCCCGTCCCGGGGGAGTCTACGAGCAGTACTTC
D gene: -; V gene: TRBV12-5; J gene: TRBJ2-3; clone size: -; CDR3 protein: CASGYTGIGASTDTQYF; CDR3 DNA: TGTGCTAGTGGTTATACAGGGATTGGCGCTAGCACAGATACGCAGTATTTT
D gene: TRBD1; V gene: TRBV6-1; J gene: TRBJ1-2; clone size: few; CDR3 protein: CASSEDREDGGYTF; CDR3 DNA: TGTGCCAGCAGTGAGGACAGGGAGGACGGTGGCTACACCTTC
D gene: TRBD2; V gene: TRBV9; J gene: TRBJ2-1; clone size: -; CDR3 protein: CASSVVAGSYNEQFF; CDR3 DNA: TGTGCCAGCAGCGTTGTAGCGGGCTCCTACAATGAGCAGTTCTTC
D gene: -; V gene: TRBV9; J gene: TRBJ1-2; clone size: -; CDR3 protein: CASSVVESTGYTF; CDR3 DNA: TGTGCCAGCAGCGTAGTTGAGAGTACGGGCTACACCTTC
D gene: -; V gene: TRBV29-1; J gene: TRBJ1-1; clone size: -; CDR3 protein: CSVWDINTEAFF; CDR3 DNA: TGCAGCGTATGGGACATTAACACTGAAGCTTTCTTT
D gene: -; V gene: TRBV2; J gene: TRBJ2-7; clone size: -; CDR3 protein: CASSEARASAAEQYF; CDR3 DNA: TGTGCCAGCAGTGAAGCTCGTGCGAGCGCTGCCGAGCAGTACTTC
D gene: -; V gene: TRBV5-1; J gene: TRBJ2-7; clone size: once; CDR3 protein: CASSLTALSYEQYF; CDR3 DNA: TGCGCCAGCAGCTTGACGGCGCTCTCCTACGAGCAGTACTTC
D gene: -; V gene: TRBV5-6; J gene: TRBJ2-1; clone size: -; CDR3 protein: CASSLYGIVLSSYNEQFF; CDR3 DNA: TGTGCCAGCAGCCTCTACGGGATAGTTCTGAGCTCCTACAATGAGCAGTTCTTC
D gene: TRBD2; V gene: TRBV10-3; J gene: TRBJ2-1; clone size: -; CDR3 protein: CAISVKGGLGAGVRNEQFF; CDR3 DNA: TGTGCCATCAGTGTTAAGGGGGGGCTGGGAGCGGGAGTTAGGAATGAGCAGTTCTTC
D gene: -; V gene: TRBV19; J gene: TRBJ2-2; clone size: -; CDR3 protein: CASRYRGRTGTENTGELFF; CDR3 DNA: TGTGCCAGTAGATACCGCGGGAGAACCGGGACAGAAAACACCGGGGAGCTGTTTTTT
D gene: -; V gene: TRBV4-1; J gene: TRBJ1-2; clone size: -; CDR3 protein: CASSQEPGAGGYTF; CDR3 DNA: TGCGCCAGCAGCCAAGAGCCAGGGGCTGGCGGCTACACCTTC
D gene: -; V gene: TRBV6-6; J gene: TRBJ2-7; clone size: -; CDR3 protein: CASSYSGRTGEQYF; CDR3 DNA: TGTGCCAGCAGTTATTCGGGCAGGACCGGCGAGCAGTACTTC
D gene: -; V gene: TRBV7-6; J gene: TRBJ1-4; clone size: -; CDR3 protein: CASSPGVTGTNEKLFF; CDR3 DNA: TGTGCCAGCAGCCCGGGAGTAACAGGGACTAATGAAAAACTGTTTTTT
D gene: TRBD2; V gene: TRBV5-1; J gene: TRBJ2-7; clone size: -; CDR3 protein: CASSRVAGDHYEQYF; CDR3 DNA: TGCGCCAGCAGCCGAGTAGCGGGAGACCACTACGAGCAGTACTTC